Presented here are 30 T cell receptor beta chains from one specimen sequenced in a study of blood T cell repertoires in COVID-19. Clones were read by immunoSEQ multiplex PCR, and TCRdb kept only the in-frame ones, dropping some. Of 150,000 to 200,000 clones in the sample, 70% to 90% were seen once. Sequenced sample: peripheral blood. These receptors all stem from a human donor in a cohort sampled during active COVID-19.

The chain uses TRBV9 and TRBJ2-3; 10 bases agree with TRBD1. The CDR3 runs 17 residues. Germline values: CDR1 SGDLS, CDR2 YYNGEE. V lost 4 bases to trimming and J lost 2 bases; unmatched junction nucleotides: 10. The CDR3 sequence: CASSPQRGQGLTDTQYF. The DNA for the CDR3 is TGTGCCAGCAGCCCCCAGCGGGGACAGGGGCTCACAGATACGCAGTATTTT.

V is TRBV10-2 and J is TRBJ1-6; D not resolved. Trimming pared 4 bases from V and 8 bases from J, leaving 12 bases between. Germline V lookup: CDR1 WSHSY, CDR2 SAAADI. The CDR3 has 14 residues. CDR3 amino acids: CASSGGRRDSPLHF. The CDR3, as DNA: TGCGCCAGCAGTGGAGGACGGAGGGATTCACCCCTCCACTTT.

This sequence joins TRBV3-1 (or the pseudogene TRBV3-2) and TRBJ1-2; D remains unclear. With 1 base removed from V and 0 bases from J, the gap between germline ends came to 12 bases. Germline V gene data show CDR1 as LGHDT and CDR2 as YNNKEL (reference sequence). The CDR3 loop spans 16 amino acids. The CDR3 is CASSQAKALSNYGYTF. CDR3 DNA: TGTGCCAGCAGCCAAGCAAAAGCCCTTTCTAACTATGGCTACACCTTC.

The rearrangement uses TRBV24-1 and TRBJ2-6; 7 nucleotides align to TRBD1. CDR1 is KGHDR, CDR2 SFDVKD, per germline. Trimming removed 3 bases from V and 4 bases from J; junction bases left unmatched: 11. The CDR3 totals 18 residues. The CDR3 sequence: CATSDHRTGEGGANVLTF. The CDR3 nucleotides are TGTGCCACCAGTGATCATCGTACAGGGGAAGGAGGGGCCAACGTCCTGACTTTC.

This chain joins TRBV18 and TRBJ2-7, with D maybe TRBD2 (7 bases). The germline V gene encodes CDR1 KGHSH and CDR2 LQKENI. Trimming removed 3 bases at V and 9 bases at J, with 15 bases between. The CDR3 extends over 13 amino acids. CDR3 bases: TGTGCCAGCTCACCGGACGGGGGGCTTCTGCAGTACTTC. Translation: CASSPDGGLLQYF.

The chain carries TRBV10-1 and TRBJ2-1; D might be TRBD2 (7 bases). There are 16 residues in the CDR3. The germline V gene has CDR1 WNHNN and CDR2 SYGVQD (reference sequence). The V end was cut by 3 bases, the J end by 4 bases, with 16 bases between. This chain's CDR3 is CASSESRGALYNEQFF. DNA for the CDR3: TGCGCCAGCAGTGAATCTCGGGGGGCCCTATACAATGAGCAGTTCTTC.

V usage is TRBV7-2 and J usage is TRBJ2-5; 7 nucleotides line up with TRBD2. CDR3 size: 15 residues. The V gene end was trimmed by 1 base and the J gene end by 3 bases; junction bases not matched to a gene: 5. Germline CDR1 reads SGHTA; CDR2 reads FQGNSA. CDR3 nucleotides: TGTGCCAGCAGCTTAGTGGGAGGGATAGAAGAGACCCAGTACTTC. It yields the protein CASSLVGGIEETQYF.

The chain uses TRBV6-6 and TRBJ2-7; D remains ambiguous. The CDR3 consists of 14 residues. Germline-derived CDR1 and CDR2 are MNHNY and SVGAGI (reference sequence). Trimming took off 6 bases at V and 1 base at J, with 13 bases between the two ends. CDR3 DNA sequence: TGTGCCAGCAGGGGCAGGCGTAATTCCTACGAGCAGTACTTC. This gives the protein CASRGRRNSYEQYF.

The chain couples TRBV4-3 to TRBJ2-7, with a possible D match to TRBD2 (7 bases). Trimming pared 0 bases from V and 3 bases from J, leaving 18 bases between. The V gene's germline CDR1 is LGHNA and CDR2 YSLEER. The CDR3 sequence is 17 residues long. The CDR3 is CASSQDWGASGVYEQYF. Written as DNA, the CDR3 is TGCGCCAGCAGCCAAGATTGGGGGGCTAGCGGAGTCTACGAGCAGTACTTC.

The chain couples TRBV5-4 to TRBJ2-1; 12 positions match TRBD2. V lost 0 bases, J lost 3 bases, and 13 bases stayed unmatched. Germline CDR1 reads SGHNT; CDR2 reads YYREEE (reference sequence). The CDR3 loop spans 20 amino acids. The CDR3 loop is CASSLVASGRARVDYNEQFF. The CDR3 DNA follows: TGTGCCAGCAGCTTGGTTGCTAGCGGGAGGGCAAGGGTTGACTACAATGAGCAGTTCTTC.

The chain combines TRBV6-2 or TRBV6-3 with TRBJ2-5; D perhaps matches TRBD2 (6 bases). Trimming cost V 5 bases and J 9 bases, with 22 bases left between them. The CDR3 sequence is 15 residues long. Germline CDR1 MNHEY, CDR2 SVGEGT. Here the CDR3 reads CASSALRTTHGSQYF. DNA for the CDR3: TGTGCCAGCAGTGCCCTACGGACTACCCATGGGTCCCAGTACTTC.

The rearrangement uses TRBV4-3 and TRBJ1-5; 7 bases line up with TRBD1. The CDR3 covers 16 residues. Per germline, CDR1 LGHNA and CDR2 YSLEER. V shed 0 bases and J 5 bases; nucleotides not matched to a gene: 7. The CDR3 coding sequence is TGCGCCAGCAGCCAAGATTTGGGACAGTCGCATCAGCCCCAGCATTTT. This translates into CASSQDLGQSHQPQHF.

The chain couples TRBV12-5 to TRBJ2-1; 8 nucleotides line up with TRBD2. Looked up from germline, CDR1 is LGHNT and CDR2 is FRNRAP. V lost 7 bases and J lost 5; bases outside the gene matches: 16. This CDR3 is built from 17 residues. The CDR3 nucleotides read TGTGCTAGTGCCCTGGGCCCAGCGGGGGAGAACAACAATGAGCAGTTCTTC. It specifies CASALGPAGENNNEQFF.

The genes are TRBV5-1 and TRBJ2-1, with unresolved D. CDR3 length: 15 residues. Per the germline V gene, CDR1 is SGHRS and CDR2 is YFSETQ. Trimming removed 6 bases from V and 0 bases from J, with 13 bases in between. CDR3 sequence: CASTPMASSYNEQFF. CDR3 nucleotides: TGCGCCAGCACTCCGATGGCCAGCTCCTACAATGAGCAGTTCTTC.

The chain couples TRBV18 to TRBJ1-2; TRBD1 might be the D (5 bases). V was trimmed by 5 bases and J by 3 bases, leaving 13 bases between them. The germline V gene encodes CDR1 KGHSH and CDR2 LQKENI. There are 14 residues in the CDR3. CDR3 sequence (DNA): TGTGCCAGCTCAAGAAATGCGGGGGACTATGGCTACACCTTC. Protein sequence: CASSRNAGDYGYTF.

As to this clone: At one boundary the junction diverges from the germline segment, which might be a read error. This chain links TRBV28 with TRBJ2-7, with 7 positions matching TRBD1. CDR3 length: 12 residues. Germline lookup yields CDR1 MDHEN and CDR2 SYDVKM. The CDR3 coding sequence is TGTGCCAGCAAGACAGGGTCCTCCGAGCAGTACTTC. It is translated as CASKTGSSEQYF. Based on the CDR3 plus reference TRBV28 and TRBJ2-7, the full variable domain is DVKVTQSSRYLVKRTGEKVFLECVQDMDHENMFWYRQDPGLGLRLIYFSYDVKMKEKGDIPEGYSVSREKKERFSLILESASTNQTSMYLCASKTGSSEQYFGPGTRLTVT.

The V and J genes are TRBV6-2 or TRBV6-3 and TRBJ2-1, with D perhaps TRBD1 (6 bases). Trimming left V 2 bases short and J 7 bases short, with 18 bases between. The CDR3 loop spans 16 amino acids. Germline CDR1 reads MNHEY; CDR2 reads SVGEGT. DNA for the CDR3: TGTGCCAGCAGTTACCCCCCAGGGGTCGTACTAAATGAGCAGTTCTTC. Translation: CASSYPPGVVLNEQFF.

The chain's CDR3 is CASSYTREGEKLFF. The CDR3 region has the DNA TGTGCCAGCAGTTACACCAGGGAAGGGGAAAAACTGTTTTTT. This rearrangement joins TRBV6-5 to TRBJ1-4; the D gene is possibly TRBD1 (5 bases). The V gene lost 2 bases and the J gene lost 8 bases, with 12 bases spanning the gap. This CDR3 region has 14 residues. Germline V gene data show CDR1 as MNHEY and CDR2 as SVGAGI.

The rearrangement joins TRBV11-2 to TRBJ1-5; 7 positions agree with TRBD1. V was clipped by 5 bases and J by 6 bases; unmatched bases: 4. The CDR3 spans 13 residues. Germline V gene sequence: CDR1 SGHAT, CDR2 FQNNGV. This chain's CDR3 is CASSEGQLQPQHF. The CDR3 coding sequence is TGTGCCAGCAGCGAGGGACAGCTTCAGCCCCAGCATTTT.

The V and J genes are TRBV4-2 and TRBJ2-3, with D maybe TRBD2 (6 bases). Per the germline V gene, CDR1 is LGHNA and CDR2 is YNFKEQ. Deletions cut 4 bases from V and 6 bases from J, with 17 bases between. The CDR3 has 15 residues. CDR3 DNA: TGTGCCAGCAGCCCCGGACTACCCGGAGGGGATACGCAGTATTTT. This encodes CASSPGLPGGDTQYF.

The chain couples TRBV4-3 to TRBJ2-3; D unresolved. The V end lost 6 bases, the J end lost 5 bases, and 9 bases lay between the germline ends. From germline, CDR1 is LGHNA and CDR2 YSLEER. CDR3 length: 12 residues. The CDR3 loop reads CASSTRGDTQYF. DNA of the CDR3: TGCGCCAGCAGTACAAGAGGAGATACGCAGTATTTT.

The chain links TRBV19 to TRBJ1-1, with a weak D call TRBD1 (6 bases). Germline values: CDR1 LNHDA, CDR2 SQIVND (reference sequence). CDR3 length: 14 residues. V lost 6 bases and J lost 4, with 15 bases in between. The CDR3 here is CASRNTGMSTEAFF. The CDR3 region has the DNA TGTGCCAGTAGGAATACAGGGATGTCCACTGAAGCTTTCTTT. Full variable domain (outside the CDR3, taken from reference TRBV19 and TRBJ1-1): DGGITQSPKYLFRKEGQNVTLSCEQNLNHDAMYWYRQDPGQGLRLIYYSQIVNDFQKGDIAEGYSVSREKKESFPLTVTSAQKNPTAFYLCASRNTGMSTEAFFGQGTRLTVV.

This clone was seen once. The gene calls are TRBV9 and TRBJ2-1; 7 bases agree with TRBD1. The CDR3 contains 14 residues. The germline V gene has CDR1 SGDLS and CDR2 YYNGEE. V was pared by 1 base and J by 7 bases, with 5 bases of the junction left unmatched. CDR3 loop: CASSVMTGWNEQFF. CDR3 in DNA: TGTGCCAGCAGCGTAATGACAGGGTGGAATGAGCAGTTCTTC.

The chain joins TRBV5-1 to TRBJ2-7; 7 positions agree with TRBD1. Germline V lookup: CDR1 SGHRS, CDR2 YFSETQ. The CDR3 spans 12 residues. J lost 13 bases, V lost 0 bases, and 7 bases had no gene match. The CDR3 reads CASSLVGTEVYF. As DNA, the CDR3 is TGCGCCAGCAGCTTGGTTGGGACAGAGGTATACTTC.

The chain couples TRBV7-9 to TRBJ2-7; D might be TRBD1 (6 bases). The CDR3 loop spans 15 amino acids. Germline V CDR1 and CDR2: SEHNR, FQNEAQ (reference sequence). Trimming cost V 5 bases and J 3 bases, with 17 bases left between them. CDR3 sequence reads: CASSPGTPHLYEQYF. The CDR3 nucleotides read TGTGCCAGCAGCCCGGGGACACCGCATCTCTACGAGCAGTACTTC.

The CDR3 coding sequence is TGTGCCAGCAGCTTGAGGGCTAGCGGGCCTGTCACGTCCTACGAGCAGTACTTC. It yields the protein CASSLRASGPVTSYEQYF. The chain joins TRBV5-5 to TRBJ2-7, with 8 bases aligning to TRBD2. The CDR3 extends over 18 amino acids. The germline V gene has CDR1 SGHKS and CDR2 YYEKEE (reference sequence). V lost 1 base, J lost 1 base, and 13 bases stayed unmatched.

This chain joins TRBV9 and TRBJ2-2; D gene ambiguous. The V end was cut by 2 bases, the J end by 1 base, with 9 bases between. Germline assignment: CDR1 SGDLS and CDR2 YYNGEE. The length of the CDR3 is 15 residues. The DNA for the CDR3 is TGTGCCAGCAGCGTTGGCACTATGAACACCGGGGAGCTGTTTTTT. Amino acid sequence: CASSVGTMNTGELFF.

This CDR3 is CASSMGGTGRFNEQFF. DNA for the CDR3: TGTGCCAGTAGTATGGGCGGGACTGGGAGGTTCAATGAGCAGTTCTTC. The rearrangement links TRBV19 to TRBJ2-1; tentative D call: TRBD2 (6 bases). There are 16 residues in the CDR3. The V gene lost 3 bases and the J gene lost 6 bases, with 18 bases spanning the gap. Germline CDR1 reads LNHDA; CDR2 reads SQIVND (reference sequence).

This chain links TRBV19 with TRBJ1-5; 7 bases map to TRBD1. This CDR3 is built from 17 residues. Germline CDR1 is LNHDA and CDR2 is SQIVND (reference sequence). After removal of 6 bases from V and 0 bases from J, the junction contained 11 bases not matched to a gene. The CDR3 spells CASSFRQGLGSNQPQHF. CDR3 DNA: TGTGCCAGTAGCTTCAGACAGGGTTTGGGTAGCAATCAGCCCCAGCATTTT. The full variable domain, its missing parts supplied by reference TRBV19 and TRBJ1-5, is DGGITQSPKYLFRKEGQNVTLSCEQNLNHDAMYWYRQDPGQGLRLIYYSQIVNDFQKGDIAEGYSVSREKKESFPLTVTSAQKNPTAFYLCASSFRQGLGSNQPQHFGDGTRLSIL.

This clone was seen only once. This chain connects TRBV30 to TRBJ2-1, with 8 bases that match TRBD1. CDR1 and CDR2 from the germline V gene are GTSNPN and SVGIG (reference sequence). J lost 7 bases, V lost 2 bases, and 7 bases had no gene match. The length of the CDR3 is 14 residues. CDR3 sequence (DNA): TGTGCCTGGAGTACCGGACAGGGTCCGAATGAGCAGTTCTTC. This codes for CAWSTGQGPNEQFF.